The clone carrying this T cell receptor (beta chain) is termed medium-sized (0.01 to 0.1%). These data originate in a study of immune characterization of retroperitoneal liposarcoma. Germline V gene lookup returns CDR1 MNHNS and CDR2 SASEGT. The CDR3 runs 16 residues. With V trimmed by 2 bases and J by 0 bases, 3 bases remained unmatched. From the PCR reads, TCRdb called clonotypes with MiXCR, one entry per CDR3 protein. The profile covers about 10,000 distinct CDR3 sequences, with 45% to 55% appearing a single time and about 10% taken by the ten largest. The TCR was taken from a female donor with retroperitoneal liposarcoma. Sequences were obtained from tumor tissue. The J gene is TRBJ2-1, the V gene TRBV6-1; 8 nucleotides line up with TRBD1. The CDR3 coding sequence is TGTGCCAGCAGTGAACGAACAGGGGGCTCCTACAATGAGCAGTTCTTC. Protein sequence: CASSERTGGSYNEQFF.